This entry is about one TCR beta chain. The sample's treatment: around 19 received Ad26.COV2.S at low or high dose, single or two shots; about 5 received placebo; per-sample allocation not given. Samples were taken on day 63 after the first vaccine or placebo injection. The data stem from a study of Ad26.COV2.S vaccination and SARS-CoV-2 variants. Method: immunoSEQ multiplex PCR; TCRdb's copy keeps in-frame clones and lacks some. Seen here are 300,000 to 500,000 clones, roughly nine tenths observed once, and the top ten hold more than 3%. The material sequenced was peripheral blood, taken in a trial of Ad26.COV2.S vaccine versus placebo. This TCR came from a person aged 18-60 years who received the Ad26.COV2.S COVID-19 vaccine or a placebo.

CDR3 residues: CASSNLDPDRVFF. CDR3 coding DNA: TGTGCCAGCAGCAATCTCGACCCTGACAGGGTGTTTTTT. This chain joins TRBV5-5 and TRBJ1-4, with 7 bases fitting TRBD1. Germline values: CDR1 SGHKS, CDR2 YYEKEE (reference sequence). The CDR3 length is 13 residues. Losses at the gene ends were 4 bases for V and 15 bases for J; bases not matched to a gene: 12.